These 15 T cell receptor beta chains came from one sample sequenced in a study of blood T cell repertoires in COVID-19. Measured with immunoSEQ multiplex PCR; TCRdb has only the in-frame clones, and not every one. The sample includes over 200,000 clones, more than 75% of them seen just once. The material sequenced was peripheral blood. All receptors derive from a man in his forties or fifties with COVID-19, enrolled during active disease.

V is TRBV2 and J is TRBJ2-5; possible D gene TRBD1, 6 bases. The CDR3 is made up of 12 amino acids. Trimming removed 8 bases from V and 5 bases from J, with 12 bases in between. Germline CDR1 is SNHLY and CDR2 is FYNNEI. The CDR3 coding sequence is TGTGCCAGCCAAGACACAGGGGAGACCCAGTACTTC. It codes for CASQDTGETQYF.

The chain is built from TRBV7-9 and TRBJ1-1, with 7 nucleotides matching TRBD1. Trimming cost V 5 bases and J 0 bases; bases outside gene matches: 6. CDR1 and CDR2 (germline): SEHNR, FQNEAQ (reference sequence). This CDR3 is 15 amino acids long. The CDR3 DNA follows: TGTGCCAGCAGCCTACAGGGGATGATGAACACTGAAGCTTTCTTT. Its translation is CASSLQGMMNTEAFF. Using reference TRBV7-9 and TRBJ1-1 for the parts outside the CDR3, the full variable domain is DTGVSQNPRHKITKRGQNVTFRCDPISEHNRLYWYRQTLGQGPEFLTYFQNEAQLEKSRLLSDRFSAERPKGSFSTLEIQRTEQGDSAMYLCASSLQGMMNTEAFFGQGTRLTVV.

V usage is TRBV27 and J usage is TRBJ1-5; 9 nucleotides agree with TRBD1. Germline assignment: CDR1 MNHEY and CDR2 SMNVEV (reference sequence). The CDR3 is 14 residues long. V gave up 3 bases and J gave up 5 bases; unmatched junction bases: 2. The CDR3, as DNA: TGTGCCAGCAGTTTCACAGGGGGCCATCAGCCCCAGCATTTT. Its translation: CASSFTGGHQPQHF.

CDR3 in amino acids: CAWSEGVTNEKLFF. In DNA form, the CDR3 reads TGTGCCTGGAGTGAAGGGGTAACTAATGAAAAACTGTTTTTT. The chain recombines TRBV30 with TRBJ1-4; tentatively, D is TRBD1 (5 bases). CDR1 GTSNPN and CDR2 SVGIG come from the germline V gene (reference sequence). This CDR3 spans 14 amino acids. Trimming left V 1 base short and J 1 base short, with 7 bases between.

This clone was observed a few times. The rearrangement joins TRBV7-6 to TRBJ1-2; possibly TRBD1 for D (5 bases). The CDR3 sequence is 15 residues long. Germline CDR1 SGHVS, CDR2 FNYEAQ. V was trimmed by 5 bases and J by 3 bases, leaving 16 bases between them. The CDR3 DNA reads as TGTGCCAGCAGCCCGACCGCAGACAGCGACTATGGCTACACCTTC. It encodes CASSPTADSDYGYTF.

The J gene is TRBJ1-1, the V gene TRBV7-9; D call uncertain. Germline values: CDR1 SEHNR, CDR2 FQNEAQ (reference sequence). V was trimmed by 1 base and J by 2 bases, leaving 8 bases between them. This CDR3 comprises 14 residues. CDR3 in amino acids: CASSLVRVNTEAFF. The CDR3 region has the DNA TGTGCCAGCAGCTTAGTGAGGGTAAACACTGAAGCTTTCTTT.

The chain joins TRBV6-4 to TRBJ2-1; 8 nucleotides align to TRBD1. CDR1 MRHNA and CDR2 SNTAGT come from the germline V gene. V lost 0 bases, J lost 7 bases, and 5 bases stayed unmatched. This CDR3 has 15 residues. CDR3 protein: CASSDSTGVGNEQFF. DNA of the CDR3: TGTGCCAGCAGTGACTCGACAGGGGTGGGTAATGAGCAGTTCTTC.

The gene calls are TRBV19 and TRBJ2-3, with TRBD2 matching over 9 bases. The CDR3 is 14 residues long. J was trimmed by 3 bases and V by 3 bases; bases with no gene match: 1. Per germline, CDR1 LNHDA and CDR2 SQIVND (reference sequence). The CDR3: CASSMSGRTDTQYF. The CDR3 nucleotides read TGTGCCAGTAGTATGAGCGGGAGGACAGATACGCAGTATTTT.

Notes on this clone: The identical CDR3 is also encoded by other nucleotide sequences in the sample. This chain uses TRBV19 with TRBJ1-5; possibly TRBD1 for D (6 bases). The CDR3 is made up of 14 amino acids. Trimming shortened V by 6 bases and J by 6 bases, and 15 bases separated the two germline ends. Germline V gene sequence: CDR1 LNHDA, CDR2 SQIVND (reference sequence). CDR3 loop: CASSIAGGSQPQHF. The CDR3 region has the DNA TGTGCCAGTAGCATTGCGGGGGGCAGTCAGCCCCAGCATTTT.

CDR3 region: CASRSPGGSTDTQYF. In DNA, the CDR3 is TGTGCCAGCAGAAGTCCGGGAGGCAGCACAGATACGCAGTATTTT. V usage is TRBV6-5 and J usage is TRBJ2-3, with 7 bases identical to TRBD2. Germline CDR1 and CDR2: MNHEY and SVGAGI. This CDR3 contains 15 residues. Trimming cost V 6 bases and J 0 bases; bases outside gene matches: 6.

J is TRBJ2-5 and V is TRBV6-2 or TRBV6-3, with D possibly being TRBD2 (5 bases). This CDR3 comprises 13 residues. CDR1 and CDR2 (germline): MNHEY, SVGEGT. Trimming shortened V by 5 bases and J by 4 bases, and 11 bases separated the two germline ends. The CDR3 nucleotides are TGTGCCAGCAGTCCACAAGGGAGAGAGACCCAGTACTTC. Amino acids: CASSPQGRETQYF.

This rearrangement joins TRBV30 to TRBJ1-2, with D perhaps matching TRBD1 (5 bases). This CDR3 is 12 amino acids long. Germline values: CDR1 GTSNPN, CDR2 SVGIG (reference sequence). With 3 bases removed from V and 5 bases from J, the gap between germline ends came to 10 bases. The CDR3 DNA reads TGTGCCTGGAGGAATCAGGGATATGGCTACACCTTC. Translating gives CAWRNQGYGYTF.

V usage is TRBV18 and J usage is TRBJ1-1; 9 positions agree with TRBD1. With 3 bases clipped from V and 1 base from J, the junction kept 12 bases outside the gene matches. There are 18 residues in the CDR3. Germline-derived CDR1 and CDR2 are KGHSH and LQKENI. The CDR3 loop is CASSPRTGTGRSNTEAFF. In nucleotides, the CDR3 is TGTGCCAGCTCACCCCGAACCGGGACAGGGAGGTCGAACACTGAAGCTTTCTTT. The full variable domain, in which reference TRBV18 and TRBJ1-1 provide the parts outside the CDR3, is NAGVMQNPRHLVRRRGQEARLRCSPMKGHSHVYWYRQLPEEGLKFMVYLQKENIIDESGMPKERFSAEFPKEGPSILRIQQVVRGDSAAYFCASSPRTGTGRSNTEAFFGQGTRLTVV.

J is TRBJ1-5 and V is TRBV28; 11 bases align to TRBD1. Germline V gene sequence: CDR1 MDHEN, CDR2 SYDVKM. The CDR3 sequence is 17 residues long. J was trimmed by 2 bases and V by 6 bases; bases with no gene match: 9. The CDR3 reads CASSLGQGESGNQPQHF. Written as DNA, the CDR3 is TGTGCCAGCAGCTTGGGACAGGGGGAATCGGGCAATCAGCCCCAGCATTTT.

The CDR3 region is CASNLGTGNSPLHF. For the CDR3, the DNA is TGTGCCAGTAACTTAGGGACAGGGAATTCACCCCTCCACTTT. The rearrangement links TRBV19 to TRBJ1-6, with TRBD1 matching 9 bases. This CDR3 has 14 residues. After removal of 7 bases from V and 7 bases from J, the junction contained 5 bases not matched to a gene. Germline V CDR1 and CDR2: LNHDA, SQIVND (reference sequence).